One TCR beta chain is described in this entry. Method: immunoSEQ multiplex PCR; TCRdb's copy keeps in-frame clones and lacks some. The sample yields about 660,000 clones, roughly 86% seen once. The data were taken from a study of shared T cell receptors in the human thymus. Germline V gene data show CDR1 as SGHRS and CDR2 as YFSETQ. This CDR3 region has 13 residues. This sample also belongs to another study, concerning human thymus T cells. As reported in that work: Corrective heart surgery yielded resections, and these provided the thymus tissue. In unrelated individuals, thymic repertoires overlapped highly, according to related research.

The chain uses TRBV5-1 and TRBJ2-5, with D maybe TRBD2 (6 bases). The J call may not be correct, given that the DNA end is closer to TRBJ2-7. This sequence originates from a boy less than two years old with a congenital heart defect. The sequenced material came from thymocytes. CDR3 loop: CASSADYTYEQYF. In DNA form, the CDR3 reads TGCGCCAGCAGCGCGGACTACACATACGAGCAGTACTTC.